Given below is one TCR beta chain in context. The antigen remains undetermined. By 5'RACE template switching, TCR cDNA was produced, with a universal primer site and UMIs added in the process. MiXCR, applied by TCRdb to the 5' RACE reads, yields one record per CDR3 protein. In the table there are more than 300,000 distinct CDR3 sequences, roughly 10% of which are singletons. This CDR3 region has 13 residues. Germline loops: CDR1 SGHAT, CDR2 FQNNGV. V dropped 5 bases and J dropped 5; count of bases not matched to a gene: 5. The source of the sample is a study of T cells after yellow fever vaccination. Overall study findings and caveats: In FACS-sorted repertoires, abundant clonotypes from the bulk population could appear as contaminants.

This sample comprised CD4+ T cells sorted from PBMCs, obtained 45 days after the yellow fever booster vaccination. The V gene is TRBV11-2, the J gene TRBJ1-1, with 7 nucleotides matching TRBD1. The sequence came from a man between 18 and 29 years old who received the YFV17D yellow fever vaccine. CDR3 in DNA: TGTGCCAGCAGCGCACAGGGGAGGACTGAAGCTTTCTTT. Residues: CASSAQGRTEAFF.